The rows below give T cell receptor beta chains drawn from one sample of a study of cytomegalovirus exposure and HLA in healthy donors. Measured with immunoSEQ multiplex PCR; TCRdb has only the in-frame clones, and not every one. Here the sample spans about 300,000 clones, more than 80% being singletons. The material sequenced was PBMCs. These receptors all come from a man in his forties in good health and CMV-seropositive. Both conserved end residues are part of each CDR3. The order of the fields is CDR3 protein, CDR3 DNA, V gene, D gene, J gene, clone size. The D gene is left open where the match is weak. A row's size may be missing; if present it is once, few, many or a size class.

cdr3_aa: CASGTSGTPGEEQFF
cdr3_nt: TGTGCCAGCGGGACTAGCGGGACCCCCGGGGAGGAGCAGTTCTTC
v_call: TRBV7-6
d_call: TRBD2
j_call: TRBJ2-1
clone_size: .

cdr3_aa: CASSLRGQRYQPQHF
cdr3_nt: TGTGCCAGCAGTTTAAGGGGTCAGAGGTATCAGCCCCAGCATTTT
v_call: TRBV28
d_call: .
j_call: TRBJ1-5
clone_size: .

cdr3_aa: CASSLVLGGGTEAFF
cdr3_nt: TGCGCCAGCAGCTTGGTGCTCGGAGGAGGCACTGAAGCTTTCTTT
v_call: TRBV5-1
d_call: .
j_call: TRBJ1-1
clone_size: once

cdr3_aa: CASSMGGLAGKQFF
cdr3_nt: TGTGCCAGTAGTATGGGGGGACTAGCGGGAAAGCAGTTCTTC
v_call: TRBV19
d_call: TRBD2
j_call: TRBJ2-1
clone_size: .

cdr3_aa: CASSFPQGYNEQFF
cdr3_nt: TGTGCCAGCAGCTTTCCACAGGGATACAATGAGCAGTTCTTC
v_call: TRBV7-9
d_call: .
j_call: TRBJ2-1
clone_size: .

cdr3_aa: CASSSDRRGQETQYF
cdr3_nt: TGTGCCAGCAGCTCGGACAGGCGCGGCCAAGAGACCCAGTACTTC
v_call: TRBV5-4
d_call: TRBD1
j_call: TRBJ2-5
clone_size: .

cdr3_aa: CASSLRTSGERGKTQYF
cdr3_nt: TGCGCCAGCAGCTTGCGGACTAGCGGGGAGAGGGGAAAGACCCAGTACTTC
v_call: TRBV5-1
d_call: TRBD2
j_call: TRBJ2-5
clone_size: .

cdr3_aa: CASRSTSEDEQYF
cdr3_nt: TGCGCCAGCAGATCGACTAGCGAAGACGAGCAGTACTTC
v_call: TRBV10-1
d_call: TRBD2
j_call: TRBJ2-7
clone_size: once

cdr3_aa: CASSYSGSGTDTQYF
cdr3_nt: TGTGCCAGCAGTTACTCGGGCTCTGGCACAGATACGCAGTATTTT
v_call: TRBV6-5
d_call: .
j_call: TRBJ2-3
clone_size: .

cdr3_aa: CASSELQGYNEQFF
cdr3_nt: TGTGCCAGCAGTGAACTACAGGGCTACAATGAGCAGTTCTTC
v_call: TRBV6-1
d_call: .
j_call: TRBJ2-1
clone_size: few

cdr3_aa: CATSREGTGIDEKLFF
cdr3_nt: TGTGCCACCAGCAGAGAAGGGACAGGGATAGATGAAAAACTGTTTTTT
v_call: TRBV15
d_call: TRBD1
j_call: TRBJ1-4
clone_size: once